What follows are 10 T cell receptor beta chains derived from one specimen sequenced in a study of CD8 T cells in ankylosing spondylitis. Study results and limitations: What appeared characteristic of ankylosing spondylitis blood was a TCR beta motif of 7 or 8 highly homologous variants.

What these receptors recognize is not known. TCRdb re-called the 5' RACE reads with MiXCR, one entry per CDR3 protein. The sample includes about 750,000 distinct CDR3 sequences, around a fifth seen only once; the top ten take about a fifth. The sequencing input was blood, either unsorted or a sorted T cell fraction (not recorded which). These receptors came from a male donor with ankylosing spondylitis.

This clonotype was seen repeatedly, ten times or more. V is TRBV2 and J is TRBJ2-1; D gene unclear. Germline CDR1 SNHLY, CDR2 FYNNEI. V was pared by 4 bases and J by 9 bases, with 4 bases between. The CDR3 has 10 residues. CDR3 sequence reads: CASSGGEQFF. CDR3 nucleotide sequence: TGTGCCAGCAGTGGTGGTGAGCAGTTCTTC.

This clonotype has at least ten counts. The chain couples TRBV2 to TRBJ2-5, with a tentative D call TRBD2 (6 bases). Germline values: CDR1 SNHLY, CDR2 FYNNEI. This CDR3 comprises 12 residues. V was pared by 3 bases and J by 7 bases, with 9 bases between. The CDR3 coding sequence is TGTGCCAGCAGTGAGGTCGGGGGGACCCAGTACTTC. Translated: CASSEVGGTQYF. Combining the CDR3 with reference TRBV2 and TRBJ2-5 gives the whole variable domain EPEVTQTPSHQVTQMGQEVILRCVPISNHLYFYWYRQILGQKVEFLVSFYNNEISEKSEIFDDQFSVERPDGSNFTLKIRSTKLEDSAMYFCASSEVGGTQYFGPGTRLLVL.

CDR3: CASTGTSSTGELFF. The CDR3 DNA reads as TGTGCCAGCACTGGGACTAGCTCAACCGGGGAGCTGTTTTTT. This rearrangement joins TRBV12-3 or TRBV12-4 to TRBJ2-2, with TRBD2 matching over 9 bases. This CDR3 contains 14 residues. The trim removed 7 bases at V and 5 bases at J, leaving 5 bases unmatched.

The CDR3 region is CASSQYSGANVLTF. CDR3 bases: TGTGCCAGCAGCCAATACTCTGGGGCCAACGTCCTGACTTTC. This chain links TRBV3-1 with TRBJ2-6, with D unclear. The CDR3 has 14 residues. The germline V gene encodes CDR1 LGHDT and CDR2 YNNKEL (reference sequence). With 2 bases removed from V and 0 bases from J, the gap between germline ends came to 2 bases.

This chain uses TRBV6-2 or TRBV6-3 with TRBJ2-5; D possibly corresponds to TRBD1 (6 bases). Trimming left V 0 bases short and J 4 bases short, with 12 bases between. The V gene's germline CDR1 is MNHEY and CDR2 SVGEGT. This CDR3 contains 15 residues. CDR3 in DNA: TGTGCCAGCAGTTACTCGGGGGCCGGGGCAGAGACCCAGTACTTC. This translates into CASSYSGAGAETQYF.

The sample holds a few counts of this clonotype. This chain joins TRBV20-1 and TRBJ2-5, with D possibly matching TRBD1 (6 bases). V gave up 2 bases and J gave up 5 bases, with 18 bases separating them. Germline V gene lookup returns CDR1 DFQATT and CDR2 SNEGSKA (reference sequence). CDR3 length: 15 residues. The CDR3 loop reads CSARPPGTPDETQYF. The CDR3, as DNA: TGCAGTGCTAGACCTCCCGGGACACCTGACGAGACCCAGTACTTC.

CDR3 DNA sequence: TGTGCCGCATCAGACTCCGGCGGCTACACCTTC. This encodes CAASDSGGYTF. The genes are TRBV10-3 and TRBJ1-2; no reliable D call. The length of the CDR3 is 11 residues. The germline CDR1 and CDR2 sequences are ENHRY and SYGVKD. V was shortened by 11 bases and J by 8 bases, with 15 bases between the two germline ends.

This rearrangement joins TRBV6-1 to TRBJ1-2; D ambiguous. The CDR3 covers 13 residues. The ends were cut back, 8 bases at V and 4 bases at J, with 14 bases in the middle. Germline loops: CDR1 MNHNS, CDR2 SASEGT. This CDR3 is CASGNNKVYGYTF. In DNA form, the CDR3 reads TGTGCCAGCGGGAACAATAAGGTCTATGGCTACACCTTC.

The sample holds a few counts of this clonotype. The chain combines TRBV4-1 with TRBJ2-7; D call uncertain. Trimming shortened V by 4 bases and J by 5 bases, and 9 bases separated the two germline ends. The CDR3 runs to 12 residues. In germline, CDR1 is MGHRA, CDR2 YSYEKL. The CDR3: CASSLKPHEQYF. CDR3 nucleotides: TGCGCCAGCAGCCTCAAACCTCACGAGCAGTACTTC.

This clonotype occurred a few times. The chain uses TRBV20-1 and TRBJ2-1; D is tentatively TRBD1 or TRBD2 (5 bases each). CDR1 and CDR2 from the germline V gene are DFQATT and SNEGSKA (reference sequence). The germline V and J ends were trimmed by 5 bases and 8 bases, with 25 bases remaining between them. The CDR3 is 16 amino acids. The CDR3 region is CSAHSGGRMVDDEQFF. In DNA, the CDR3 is TGCAGTGCTCACTCTGGGGGACGAATGGTCGACGATGAGCAGTTCTTC.